Below are 16 T cell receptor beta chains sequenced from a single sample in a study of blood T cell repertoires in COVID-19. Using immunoSEQ multiplex PCR, the repertoire was profiled, and TCRdb retains in-frame clones only, with some absent. The sample yields more than 300,000 clones, approximately 92% seen once. The sample taken for sequencing was PBMCs or T cells enriched from blood (not recorded which). These receptor sequences come from a woman aged 25 to 39 who had recovered from COVID-19.

The chain couples TRBV28 to TRBJ2-1; 14 bases agree with TRBD2. Germline values: CDR1 MDHEN, CDR2 SYDVKM. The CDR3 runs to 15 residues. Losses at the gene ends were 3 bases for V and 7 bases for J; bases not matched to a gene: 2. The CDR3 DNA follows: TGTGCCAGCAGTTTTTGGACTAGCGGGGGGAATGAGCAGTTCTTC. This encodes CASSFWTSGGNEQFF.

V usage is TRBV2 and J usage is TRBJ1-2; no clear D gene. Deletions cut 6 bases from V and 7 bases from J, with 9 bases between. The CDR3 has 11 residues. Germline V lookup: CDR1 SNHLY, CDR2 FYNNEI. Written as DNA, the CDR3 is TGTGCCAGCAGCCCCCCGGGTGGCTACACCTTC. It translates to CASSPPGGYTF. The full variable domain, its missing parts supplied by reference TRBV2 and TRBJ1-2, is EPEVTQTPSHQVTQMGQEVILRCVPISNHLYFYWYRQILGQKVEFLVSFYNNEISEKSEIFDDQFSVERPDGSNFTLKIRSTKLEDSAMYFCASSPPGGYTFGSGTRLTVV.

The genes are TRBV28 and TRBJ1-1, with TRBD1 matching 10 bases. Germline values: CDR1 MDHEN, CDR2 SYDVKM. The CDR3 loop spans 18 amino acids. V trimming: 5 bases; J trimming: 4 bases; junction bases outside the gene matches: 16. The CDR3 loop reads CASSRPPGTGEEGTEAFF. The CDR3, as DNA: TGTGCCAGCAGTCGACCCCCTGGGACAGGGGAAGAGGGCACTGAAGCTTTCTTT.

A single count supports this clone. J is TRBJ2-7 and V is TRBV28; TRBD2 is a possible D gene (6 bases). This CDR3 is built from 13 residues. CDR1 is MDHEN, CDR2 SYDVKM, per germline. V was clipped by 3 bases and J by 6 bases, with 12 bases between them. CDR3 sequence: CASSLGGGTEQYF. DNA of the CDR3: TGTGCCAGCAGTTTGGGAGGAGGGACCGAGCAGTACTTC.

The chain recombines TRBV19 with TRBJ2-3; 7 bases are shared with TRBD2. Trimming removed 1 base from V and 7 bases from J; junction bases left unmatched: 8. The CDR3 totals 15 residues. CDR1 is LNHDA, CDR2 SQIVND, per germline (reference sequence). CDR3 loop: CASSIGGGRMNTQYF. Written as DNA, the CDR3 is TGTGCCAGTAGTATAGGGGGAGGGCGCATGAATACGCAGTATTTT.

The V and J genes are TRBV19 and TRBJ1-5; the match to TRBD1 covers 9 bases. V lost 5 bases to trimming and J lost 4 bases; unmatched junction nucleotides: 6. Per germline, CDR1 LNHDA and CDR2 SQIVND (reference sequence). The CDR3 has 15 residues. The CDR3 reads CASSVSGTGNQPQHF. As DNA, the CDR3 is TGTGCCAGTAGTGTTTCCGGGACAGGGAATCAGCCCCAGCATTTT.

This chain links TRBV3-1 (or the pseudogene TRBV3-2) with TRBJ2-3; 9 nucleotides line up with TRBD2. V gave up 6 bases and J gave up 6 bases; unmatched junction bases: 10. Germline V lookup: CDR1 LGHDT, CDR2 YNNKEL (reference sequence). The CDR3 contains 15 residues. CDR3: CASRPGTSRMDTQYF. CDR3 in DNA: TGTGCCAGCAGACCCGGGACTAGCAGGATGGATACGCAGTATTTT.

The chain links TRBV18 to TRBJ2-7; 14 bases line up with TRBD2. V dropped 3 bases and J dropped 3; count of bases not matched to a gene: 10. The CDR3 contains 18 residues. CDR1 is KGHSH, CDR2 LQKENI, per germline. Here the CDR3 reads CASSPSKPGLAGVYEQYF. Here the CDR3 DNA reads TGTGCCAGCTCACCTTCGAAGCCGGGACTAGCGGGGGTCTACGAGCAGTACTTC.

The chain employs TRBV2 and TRBJ2-2; 9 nucleotides agree with TRBD1. Germline assignment: CDR1 SNHLY and CDR2 FYNNEI. The J segment lost 2 bases and the V segment lost 6 bases, leaving 7 bases of the junction unmatched. This CDR3 comprises 16 residues. The CDR3 bases are TGTGCCAGCAGGACACAGGGGGCCAAAAACACCGGGGAGCTGTTTTTT. Encoded protein: CASRTQGAKNTGELFF.

The chain recombines TRBV27 with TRBJ1-2; maybe TRBD1 (5 bases). Germline CDR1 MNHEY, CDR2 SMNVEV (reference sequence). The CDR3 length is 13 residues. V lost 6 bases to trimming and J lost 1 base, with 9 bases between them. For the CDR3, the DNA is TGTGCCAGCAGGGCAGGGAATAACTATGGCTACACCTTC. Translation: CASRAGNNYGYTF.

In regard to this clone: At one of its ends the junction is not consistent with the germline gene, which may arise from a read error. The chain is built from TRBV11-2 and TRBJ2-1, with 7 bases lining up with TRBD1. The CDR3 has 13 amino acids. Germline CDR1 and CDR2: SGHAT and FQNNGV. CDR3: CASSLGDRNEQFF. CDR3 nucleotides: TGTGCCAGCAGTTTAGGGGACAGAAATGAGCAGTTCTTC.

The chain links TRBV21-1 to TRBJ1-2; the table calls TRBD1, which could not be checked here. TRBV21-1 counts as a pseudogene. The CDR3 has 13 amino acids. The DNA for the CDR3 is TGTGCCAACAGCGGGACAGGGCGCAATGGCTACACCTTC. It is translated as CANSGTGRNGYTF.

Comment on this clone: The identical CDR3 is also encoded by other nucleotide sequences in the sample. The chain couples TRBV18 to TRBJ1-1; TRBD1 matches at 7 bases. CDR3 size: 14 residues. Looked up from germline, CDR1 is KGHSH and CDR2 is LQKENI. The junction had 4 bases not matched to a gene; V was cut back by 4 bases and J by 2 bases. The DNA of the CDR3 is TGTGCCAGCTCACTGGGACAGCTTAACACTGAAGCTTTCTTT. It is translated as CASSLGQLNTEAFF.

The chain carries TRBV29-1 and TRBJ1-1; D unclear. Germline values: CDR1 SQVTM, CDR2 ANQGSEA. V was trimmed by 7 bases and J by 1 base, leaving 13 bases between them. The CDR3 is 13 residues long. CDR3: CSALGEGNTEAFF. In DNA form, the CDR3 reads TGCAGCGCCCTGGGAGAAGGGAACACTGAAGCTTTCTTT.

A few counts support this clone. This chain joins TRBV6-2 or TRBV6-3 and TRBJ2-2; a possible D gene is TRBD1 (6 bases). The CDR3 sequence is 16 residues long. Looked up from germline, CDR1 is MNHEY and CDR2 is SVGEGT. V was clipped by 1 base and J by 1 base, with 10 bases between them. The DNA for the CDR3 is TGTGCCAGCAGTTACTTCGGACAGATGAACACCGGGGAGCTGTTTTTT. The encoded protein is CASSYFGQMNTGELFF.

J is TRBJ1-6 and V is TRBV14, with 10 bases matching TRBD1. The germline V gene has CDR1 SGHDN and CDR2 FVKESK. V trimming: 3 bases; J trimming: 10 bases; junction bases outside the gene matches: 6. CDR3 size: 15 residues. This CDR3 is CASSQAGTGVSPLHF. As DNA, the CDR3 is TGTGCCAGCAGCCAGGCCGGGACAGGGGTGTCACCCCTCCACTTT.